The rows below give T cell receptor beta chains drawn from one sample of a study of cytomegalovirus exposure and HLA in healthy donors. The method was immunoSEQ multiplex PCR; TCRdb's version includes in-frame clones alone and lacks a portion of them. The table lists some 110,000 clones, over 60% of them singletons. Sequenced sample: PBMCs. These receptors were collected from a woman aged 18-29 years in good health and CMV-seropositive. The CDR3 runs from the conserved cysteine through the conserved F or W. D genes are given only for firm matches. Size is stated for part of the rows, as once, few or many counts, or as a class when the clone is expanded.

clone size,J gene,D gene,V gene,CDR3 protein,CDR3 DNA
.,TRBJ2-1,.,TRBV7-8,CASSLELGGEQFF,TGTGCCAGCAGCTTAGAGTTGGGGGGTGAGCAGTTCTTC
.,TRBJ2-3,TRBD2,TRBV9,CASSVRTRGDTQYF,TGTGCCAGCAGCGTACGGACTAGAGGAGATACGCAGTATTTT
.,TRBJ1-2,TRBD1,TRBV10-1,CASSESGQGYRPYGYTF,TGCGCCAGCAGTGAGTCAGGACAGGGGTACAGACCCTATGGCTACACCTTC
.,TRBJ2-7,TRBD2,TRBV28,CASSLGGTSFGEQYF,TGTGCCAGCAGTTTAGGAGGGACTAGCTTTGGCGAGCAGTACTTC
.,TRBJ1-2,.,TRBV6-5,CASSYSGGDGYTF,TGTGCCAGCAGTTACTCAGGGGGGGATGGCTACACCTTC
.,TRBJ1-1,.,TRBV2,CASTLLGGTEAFF,TGTGCCAGCACCCTGCTAGGGGGCACTGAAGCTTTCTTT
.,TRBJ1-1,TRBD1,TRBV7-2,CASSLVGTGNTEAFF,TGTGCCAGCAGCTTAGTGGGGACAGGAAACACTGAAGCTTTCTTT
few,TRBJ2-7,TRBD2,TRBV7-6,CASSLGVAGTYEQYF,TGTGCCAGCAGCTTAGGGGTAGCGGGCACTTACGAGCAGTACTTC
.,TRBJ1-1,TRBD1,TRBV7-2,CASSLTGVGNTEAFF,TGTGCCAGCAGCTTAACAGGGGTGGGGAACACTGAAGCTTTCTTT
.,TRBJ2-7,.,TRBV12-5,CASGLFGAYEQYF,TGTGCTAGTGGTTTGTTCGGAGCCTACGAGCAGTACTTC
.,TRBJ1-5,TRBD1,TRBV5-5,CASSLLDRGNQPQHF,TGTGCCAGCAGCTTGCTAGACAGGGGCAATCAGCCCCAGCATTTT
.,TRBJ2-5,.,TRBV11-3,CASSHERFQETQYF,TGTGCCAGCAGCCATGAGCGGTTCCAAGAGACCCAGTACTTC
.,TRBJ1-2,.,TRBV9,CASSAERTFHYGYTF,TGTGCCAGCAGCGCCGAAAGGACATTTCACTATGGCTACACCTTC
few,TRBJ2-1,TRBD1,TRBV10-3,CAIRLGQDNEQFF,TGTGCCATCAGACTGGGACAGGACAATGAGCAGTTCTTC
.,TRBJ2-1,TRBD1,TRBV2,CASRGQTYNEQFF,TGTGCCAGCAGGGGACAGACATACAATGAGCAGTTCTTC
.,TRBJ2-7,.,TRBV14,CASSQSRSEQYF,TGTGCCAGCAGCCAAAGTCGGTCAGAGCAGTACTTC
few,TRBJ2-5,TRBD2,TRBV30,CAYQVAGAQETQYF,TGTGCCTATCAGGTAGCGGGGGCCCAAGAGACCCAGTACTTC
.,TRBJ1-2,.,TRBV2,CASRQGNYGYTF,TGTGCCAGCAGACAGGGTAACTATGGCTACACCTTC
.,TRBJ1-5,.,TRBV21-1,CASSKGGQGYQPQHF,TGTGCCAGCAGCAAAGGGGGACAGGGGTATCAGCCCCAGCATTTT
.,TRBJ2-3,TRBD2,TRBV2,CATSGLASTDTQYF,TGTGCCACCTCGGGACTAGCTAGCACAGATACGCAGTATTTT
.,TRBJ2-2,TRBD1,TRBV2,CASSATIPGQGTGELFF,TGTGCCAGCAGCGCAACAATTCCGGGACAGGGGACCGGGGAGCTGTTTTTT
few,TRBJ2-7,TRBD2,TRBV5-1,CASRSRGTSENEQYF,TGCGCCAGCAGATCACGGGGGACTAGCGAAAACGAGCAGTACTTC
.,TRBJ1-2,TRBD1,TRBV7-9,CASSVRDREYGYTF,TGTGCCAGCAGCGTTCGGGACAGGGAATATGGCTACACCTTC
.,TRBJ2-1,TRBD2,TRBV7-9,CASSLRGVGNNEQFF,TGTGCCAGCAGCCTTCGGGGGGTAGGGAACAATGAGCAGTTCTTC
once,TRBJ2-3,.,TRBV11-2,CASSLVTSAADTQYF,TGTGCCAGCAGCTTAGTTACCAGCGCTGCAGATACGCAGTATTTT
once,TRBJ2-7,.,TRBV25-1,CASSEAGSGQYF,TGTGCCAGCAGTGAAGCAGGTAGTGGGCAGTACTTC
.,TRBJ2-7,TRBD2,TRBV5-6,CASTPRLAGANEQYF,TGTGCCAGCACCCCGCGACTAGCGGGAGCCAACGAGCAGTACTTC
.,TRBJ1-4,.,TRBV4-1,CASSRNPGQQNEKLFF,TGCGCCAGCAGCCGGAACCCGGGACAACAAAATGAAAAACTGTTTTTT
.,TRBJ1-1,.,TRBV6-4,CASSLQGNTEAFF,TGTGCCAGCAGTCTACAGGGGAACACTGAAGCTTTCTTT
.,TRBJ1-3,TRBD1,TRBV5-1,CASSTTGERGNTIYF,TGCGCCAGCAGCACCACAGGGGAGAGAGGAAACACCATATATTTT
.,TRBJ2-3,TRBD2,TRBV5-8,CASSSGTSGFIEDTQYF,TGTGCCAGCAGCTCCGGGACTAGCGGATTCATTGAGGATACGCAGTATTTT
.,TRBJ2-1,TRBD2,TRBV19,CASSPLAGGGEQFF,TGTGCCAGTAGTCCGCTAGCGGGAGGGGGTGAGCAGTTCTTC
.,TRBJ1-5,.,TRBV30,CAWSGGGPQPQHF,TGTGCCTGGAGTGGAGGGGGTCCTCAGCCCCAGCATTTT
.,TRBJ2-5,TRBD2,TRBV6-1,CASSENPGGSQETQYF,TGTGCCAGCAGTGAAAACCCGGGGGGAAGCCAAGAGACCCAGTACTTC
.,TRBJ1-4,.,TRBV6-1,CASNLRDYNEKLFF,TGTGCCAGCAACCTCCGGGACTATAATGAAAAACTGTTTTTT
.,TRBJ1-1,.,TRBV19,CASSTRGGNTEAFF,TGTGCCAGTAGTACAAGGGGGGGGAACACTGAAGCTTTCTTT
few,TRBJ2-2,.,TRBV5-1,CASSLDRGELFF,TGCGCCAGCAGCTTGGATCGCGGGGAGCTGTTTTTT
.,TRBJ2-1,.,TRBV5-1,CASSLAGGQARYNEQFF,TGCGCCAGCAGCTTGGCAGGTGGCCAGGCGAGATACAATGAGCAGTTCTTC